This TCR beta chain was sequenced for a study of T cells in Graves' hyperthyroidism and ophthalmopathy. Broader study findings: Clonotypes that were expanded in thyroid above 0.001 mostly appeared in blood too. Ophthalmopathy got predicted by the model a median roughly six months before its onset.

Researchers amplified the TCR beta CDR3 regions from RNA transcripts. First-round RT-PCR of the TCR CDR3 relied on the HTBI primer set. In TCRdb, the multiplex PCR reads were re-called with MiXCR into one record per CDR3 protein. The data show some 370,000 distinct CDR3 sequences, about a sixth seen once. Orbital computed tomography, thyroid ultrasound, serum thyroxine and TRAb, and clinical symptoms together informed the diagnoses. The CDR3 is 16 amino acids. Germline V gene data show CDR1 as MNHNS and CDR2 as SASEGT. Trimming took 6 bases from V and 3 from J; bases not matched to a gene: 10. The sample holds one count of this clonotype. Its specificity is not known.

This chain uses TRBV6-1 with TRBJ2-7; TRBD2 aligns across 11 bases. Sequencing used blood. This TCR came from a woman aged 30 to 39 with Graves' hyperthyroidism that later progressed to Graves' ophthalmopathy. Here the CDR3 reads CASRLAGVGLHYEQYF. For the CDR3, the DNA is TGTGCCAGCAGACTAGCGGGAGTGGGCCTTCACTACGAGCAGTACTTC.